The present T cell receptor beta chain was sequenced within a study of human T cells and chemical hapten exposure. As for the study in general: The study traced per-sample TCR yield variation mainly to small differences in pooled library volumes.

Study processing details: Samples ranged from 23,224 to 690,600 TCRs, with a median of roughly 95,000. MiXCR, applied by TCRdb to the 5' RACE reads, yields one record per CDR3 protein. These V and J calls rely on TCRdb rather than the paper's analysis. The data hold about 81,000 distinct CDR3 sequences, with more than 7.5% observed a single time. Unfractionated whole blood yielded total RNA. Study-wide points: No shift was seen in TCRs above 1 in 1000 frequency with DPC sensitization.

V dropped 0 bases and J dropped 6 bases, with 18 bases sitting between them. CDR3 size: 17 residues. Looked up from germline, CDR1 is LGHNA and CDR2 is YSLEER. This clonotype was recorded many times. Its target is unknown. This receptor was obtained from a male donor in good health. The rearrangement links TRBV4-3 to TRBJ2-4; D gene unclear. CDR3 residues: CASSQELSARSLNIQYF. CDR3 nucleotides: TGCGCCAGCAGCCAAGAGCTATCGGCACGATCGTTAAACATTCAGTACTTC.